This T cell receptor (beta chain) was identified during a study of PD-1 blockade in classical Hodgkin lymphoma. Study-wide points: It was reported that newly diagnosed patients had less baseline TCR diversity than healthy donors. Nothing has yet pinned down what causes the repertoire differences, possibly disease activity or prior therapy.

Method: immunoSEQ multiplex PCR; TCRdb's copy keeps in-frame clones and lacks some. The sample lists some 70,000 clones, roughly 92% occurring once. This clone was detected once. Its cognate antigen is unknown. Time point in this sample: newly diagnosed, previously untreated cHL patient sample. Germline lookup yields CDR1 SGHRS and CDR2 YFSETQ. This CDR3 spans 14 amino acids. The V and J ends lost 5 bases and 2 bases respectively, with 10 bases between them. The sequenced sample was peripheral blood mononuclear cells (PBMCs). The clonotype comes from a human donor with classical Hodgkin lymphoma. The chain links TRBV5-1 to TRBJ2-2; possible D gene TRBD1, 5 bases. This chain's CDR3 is CASSNGQNTGELFF. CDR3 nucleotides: TGCGCCAGCAGTAACGGACAAAACACCGGGGAGCTGTTTTTT.